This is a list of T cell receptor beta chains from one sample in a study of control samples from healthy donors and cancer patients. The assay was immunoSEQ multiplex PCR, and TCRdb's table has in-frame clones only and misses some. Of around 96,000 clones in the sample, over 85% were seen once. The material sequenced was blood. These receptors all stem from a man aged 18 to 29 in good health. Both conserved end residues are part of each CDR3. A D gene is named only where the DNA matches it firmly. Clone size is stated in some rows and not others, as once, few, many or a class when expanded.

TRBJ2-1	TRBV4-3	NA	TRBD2	CASSQDGTSGVSYNEQFF	TGCGCCAGCAGCCAAGATGGTACTAGCGGAGTCTCCTACAATGAGCAGTTCTTC
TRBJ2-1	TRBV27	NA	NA	CASSLLGGLPGQFF	TGTGCCAGCAGTTTACTAGGGGGGCTACCGGGGCAGTTCTTC
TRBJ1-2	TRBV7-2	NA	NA	CASSLEIGVHRDGYTF	TGTGCCAGCAGCTTAGAGATTGGGGTTCACAGGGATGGCTACACCTTC
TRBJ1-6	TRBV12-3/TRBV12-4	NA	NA	CASSEEGPLHF	TGTGCCAGCAGCGAGGAAGGGCCCCTCCACTTT
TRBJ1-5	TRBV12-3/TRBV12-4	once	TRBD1	CASSLTGGQPQHF	TGTGCCAGCAGCCTTACAGGGGGCCAGCCCCAGCATTTT
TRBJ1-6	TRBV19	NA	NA	CASGAGLDLNSPLHF	TGTGCCAGTGGCGCCGGGCTCGACTTAAATTCACCCCTCCACTTT
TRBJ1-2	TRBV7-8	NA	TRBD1	CASSQRSRGPGYTF	TGTGCCAGCAGCCAAAGGTCCAGGGGGCCAGGCTACACCTTC
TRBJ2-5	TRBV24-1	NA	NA	CATSHAGIETQYF	TGTGCCACCAGTCACGCGGGGATCGAGACCCAGTACTTC
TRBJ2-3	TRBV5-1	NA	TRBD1	CASSKENGQGSWPDTQYF	TGCGCCAGCAGCAAAGAGAATGGACAGGGGTCGTGGCCAGATACGCAGTATTTT
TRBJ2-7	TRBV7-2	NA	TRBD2	CASSPGLAGYSEQYF	TGTGCCAGCAGCCCAGGACTAGCGGGATACTCCGAGCAGTACTTC
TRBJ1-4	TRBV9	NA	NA	CASSVATGSNEKLFF	TGTGCCAGCAGCGTAGCAACAGGTTCTAATGAAAAACTGTTTTTT
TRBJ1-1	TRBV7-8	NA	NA	CASSTHREGNTEAFF	TGTGCCAGCAGCACCCACAGGGAAGGGAACACTGAAGCTTTCTTT
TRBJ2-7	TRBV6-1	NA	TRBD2	CASSASLAGGAYEQYF	TGTGCCAGCAGTGCGTCACTAGCGGGAGGTGCTTACGAGCAGTACTTC
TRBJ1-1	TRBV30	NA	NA	CAWSVLGGAFF	TGTGCCTGGAGTGTACTGGGTGGAGCTTTCTTT
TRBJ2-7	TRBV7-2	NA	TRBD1	CASSIGTGNPYEQYF	TGTGCCAGCAGCATAGGGACAGGGAATCCCTACGAGCAGTACTTC
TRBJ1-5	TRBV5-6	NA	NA	CASSFGRSKPSNQPQHF	TGTGCCAGCAGCTTTGGACGGTCGAAACCTAGCAATCAGCCCCAGCATTTT